Shown below are 5 T cell receptor beta chains from a single sample sequenced in a study of blood T cell repertoires in COVID-19. TCRdb keeps only in-frame clones here, not all; method: immunoSEQ multiplex PCR. The table has 70,000 or so clones, over 75% seen once. Specimen: peripheral blood. These receptors all stem from a human donor in a cohort sampled during active COVID-19.

The chain couples TRBV2 to TRBJ2-7, with 7 positions matching TRBD1. CDR3 length: 15 amino acids. The ends lost 6 bases at V and 7 bases at J; junction bases unmatched: 15. Germline lookup yields CDR1 SNHLY and CDR2 FYNNEI. The CDR3 DNA follows: TGTGCCAGCAGGGCCCGAGAGGGGGCGTCCAAGGAGCAGTACTTC. Translating gives CASRAREGASKEQYF.

The V and J genes are TRBV19 and TRBJ2-7; possible D gene TRBD2, 5 bases. Germline CDR1 LNHDA, CDR2 SQIVND (reference sequence). This CDR3 region has 16 residues. V was clipped by 1 base and J by 2 bases, with 15 bases between them. CDR3 loop: CASSIGRGQATYEQYF. CDR3 nucleotide sequence: TGTGCCAGTAGTATAGGCCGAGGGCAGGCGACCTACGAGCAGTACTTC.

The rearrangement joins TRBV2 to TRBJ2-7; TRBD2 agrees at 9 bases. Germline CDR1 and CDR2: SNHLY and FYNNEI. The trim removed 4 bases at V and 4 bases at J, leaving 11 bases unmatched. CDR3 size: 16 residues. The CDR3 loop is CASSGSRSGRIYEQYF. The CDR3 DNA reads TGTGCCAGCAGTGGTAGTCGTAGCGGGAGAATATACGAGCAGTACTTC.

The chain uses TRBV29-1 and TRBJ2-7, with a possible D match to TRBD2 (5 bases). The length of the CDR3 is 12 residues. Per the germline V gene, CDR1 is SQVTM and CDR2 is ANQGSEA. Trimming shortened V by 7 bases and J by 0 bases, and 10 bases separated the two germline ends. CDR3 in DNA: TGCAGCGCCGCGGGCCGCTCCTACGAGCAGTACTTC. Translating it yields CSAAGRSYEQYF.

V gene TRBV7-2 combines with J gene TRBJ1-3; 7 bases are shared with TRBD1. The CDR3 totals 15 residues. V trimming: 1 base; J trimming: 0 bases; junction bases outside the gene matches: 0. The germline CDR1 and CDR2 sequences are SGHTA and FQGNSA. Written as DNA, the CDR3 is TGTGCCAGCAGCTTAGGGGACAGCTCTGGAAACACCATATATTTT. This gives the protein CASSLGDSSGNTIYF. The full variable domain, completed using reference TRBV7-2 and TRBJ1-3, is GAGVSQSPSNKVTEKGKDVELRCDPISGHTALYWYRQSLGQGLEFLIYFQGNSAPDKSGLPSDRFSAERTGGSVSTLTIQRTQQEDSAVYLCASSLGDSSGNTIYFGEGSWLTVV.